Here is one T cell receptor beta chain with its context. The CDR3 has 15 residues. The V and J ends lost 6 bases and 7 bases, in that order; junction bases with no gene match: 12. The germline CDR1 and CDR2 sequences are SNHLY and FYNNEI. The sample comes from a study of early T cells in non-severe SARS-CoV-2 infection. TCRdb redid the calling of the 5' RACE reads with MiXCR, one entry per CDR3 protein. The table shows 75,000 to 80,000 distinct CDR3 sequences, with about 16% occurring only once. The sample was whole blood. The rearrangement uses TRBV2 and TRBJ2-1; 7 bases match TRBD1. This clonotype was sampled from an adult who was a healthcare worker with PCR-confirmed SARS-CoV-2 infection or an uninfected control (not recorded which). CDR3 in amino acids: CASSQGHRDRNEQFF. CDR3 in DNA: TGTGCCAGCAGCCAGGGCCACCGGGACAGAAATGAGCAGTTCTTC.